These 6 T cell receptor beta chains originate from one sample sequenced in a study of blood T cell repertoires in COVID-19. TCRdb's copy holds only in-frame clones and misses some; the assay was immunoSEQ multiplex PCR. The table includes around 150,000 clones, approximately 86% detected once. The sequenced material came from peripheral blood. Receptors were obtained from a man between 65 and 85 years old with acute or convalescent COVID-19.

The V and J genes are TRBV2 and TRBJ2-7; 10 nucleotides agree with TRBD2. Unmatched junction bases numbered 4, after V lost 2 bases and J lost 6 bases. The length of the CDR3 is 14 residues. Germline V gene lookup returns CDR1 SNHLY and CDR2 FYNNEI. CDR3: CASSETSGTSEQYF. The CDR3 DNA reads TGTGCCAGCAGTGAAACTAGCGGGACCAGCGAGCAGTACTTC. The full variable domain, completed using reference TRBV2 and TRBJ2-7, is EPEVTQTPSHQVTQMGQEVILRCVPISNHLYFYWYRQILGQKVEFLVSFYNNEISEKSEIFDDQFSVERPDGSNFTLKIRSTKLEDSAMYFCASSETSGTSEQYFGPGTRLTVT.

The chain recombines TRBV30 with TRBJ2-5; 12 nucleotides match TRBD2. With V trimmed by 4 bases and J by 5 bases, 5 bases remained unmatched. Germline lookup yields CDR1 GTSNPN and CDR2 SVGIG (reference sequence). The CDR3 totals 14 residues. CDR3 sequence: CAWTTSGSLETQYF. CDR3 DNA: TGTGCCTGGACGACTAGCGGGAGCTTGGAGACCCAGTACTTC.

This rearrangement joins TRBV3-1 (or the pseudogene TRBV3-2) to TRBJ2-1; D call uncertain. Germline-derived CDR1 and CDR2 are LGHDT and YNNKEL (reference sequence). The CDR3 is 16 amino acids. V was clipped by 1 base and J by 3 bases, with 13 bases between them. CDR3 residues: CASSQGSLRYYNEQFF. For the CDR3, the DNA is TGTGCCAGCAGCCAAGGGTCCCTCCGCTACTACAATGAGCAGTTCTTC.

V and J are TRBV11-1 and TRBJ2-1; TRBD1 is a possible D gene (6 bases). CDR3 length: 15 residues. Between the trimmed V and J ends, which lost 3 bases and 5 bases, there was a span of 14 bases. Germline-derived CDR1 and CDR2 are SGHAT and FQDESV (reference sequence). CDR3 sequence: CASSFPRGVHNEQFF. The DNA of the CDR3 is TGTGCCAGCAGCTTTCCCAGGGGAGTCCACAATGAGCAGTTCTTC.

This chain links TRBV19 with TRBJ2-1; D is uncertain. There are 15 residues in the CDR3. V lost 9 bases and J lost 0, with 15 bases in between. The germline V gene has CDR1 LNHDA and CDR2 SQIVND (reference sequence). The CDR3 nucleotides are TGTGCCAGCTCAAAAGAGGTTAGCTCCTACAATGAGCAGTTCTTC. Translating gives CASSKEVSSYNEQFF.

This rearrangement joins TRBV25-1 to TRBJ2-1; TRBD2 agrees at 13 bases. CDR3 size: 16 residues. Germline V CDR1 and CDR2: MGHDK, SYGVNS. Trimming at V came to 4 bases and at J to 6 bases, leaving 6 bases not matched to a gene. The CDR3: CASSGLGTSGVNEQFF. CDR3 DNA sequence: TGTGCCAGCAGTGGGCTCGGGACTAGCGGGGTCAATGAGCAGTTCTTC.